This is a list of T cell receptor beta chains from one sample in a study of cytomegalovirus exposure and HLA in healthy donors. Clones were read by immunoSEQ multiplex PCR, and TCRdb kept only the in-frame ones, dropping some. Among about 140,000 clones listed, more than 75% were seen once. Input material: PBMCs. The receptors stem from a man aged 50 or older in good health and CMV-seronegative. CDR3s include the opening cysteine and the closing phenylalanine or tryptophan. The D gene is left open where the match is weak. Clone size is given for some rows only: seen once, a few or many times, or a class if the clone is expanded.

j_gene | d_gene | abundance | v_gene | CDR3aa | CDR3nt
TRBJ1-3 | TRBD1 | NA | TRBV10-1 | CASSGSTGGNTIYF | TGCGCCAGCAGTGGCTCGACAGGGGGAAACACCATATATTTT
TRBJ1-3 | NA | NA | TRBV9 | CASSVGWGPGSGNTIYF | TGTGCCAGCAGCGTAGGATGGGGGCCTGGATCTGGAAACACCATATATTTT
TRBJ1-2 | TRBD1 | NA | TRBV28 | CASSLNRGQGYGYTF | TGTGCCAGCAGTTTAAACAGGGGGCAGGGCTATGGCTACACCTTC
TRBJ2-7 | TRBD1 | NA | TRBV6-6 | CASTKKQGTPDYEQYF | TGTGCCAGCACCAAGAAACAGGGGACCCCTGACTACGAGCAGTACTTC
TRBJ2-7 | NA | once | TRBV4-1 | CASSQEQGTGRSSYEQYF | TGCGCCAGCAGCCAAGAGCAGGGAACCGGACGGAGCTCCTACGAGCAGTACTTC
TRBJ1-1 | TRBD1 | NA | TRBV5-1 | CASSRDRGNTEAFF | TGCGCCAGCTCCCGGGACAGGGGAAACACTGAAGCTTTCTTT
TRBJ2-1 | TRBD2 | NA | TRBV5-1 | CASSSAGGYNEQFF | TGCGCCAGCAGCTCAGCGGGGGGGTACAATGAGCAGTTCTTC
TRBJ2-2 | NA | NA | TRBV14 | CASSPRLWETGELFF | TGTGCCAGCAGCCCCAGGCTTTGGGAGACCGGGGAGCTGTTTTTT
TRBJ1-2 | NA | NA | TRBV15 | CATSRPGYANYGYTF | TGTGCCACCAGCAGACCAGGATACGCTAACTATGGCTACACCTTC
TRBJ1-3 | NA | once | TRBV11-1 | CASGGGIRNTIYF | TGTGCCAGCGGAGGAGGGATTCGGAACACCATATATTTT
TRBJ1-1 | NA | NA | TRBV18 | CASSPLYTAAFF | TGTGCCAGCTCACCACTTTATACCGCGGCTTTCTTT
TRBJ1-1 | NA | NA | TRBV6-5 | CASLGGEPTEAFF | TGTGCCAGCTTGGGGGGGGAGCCCACTGAAGCTTTCTTT
TRBJ2-5 | TRBD2 | NA | TRBV6-1 | CASSVQTSGSLKTQYF | TGTGCCAGCAGTGTACAGACTAGCGGGAGCTTAAAGACCCAGTACTTC
TRBJ2-3 | NA | few | TRBV27 | CASSSDIPPDTQYF | TGTGCCAGCAGTTCCGACATTCCGCCAGATACGCAGTATTTT
TRBJ1-2 | TRBD1 | NA | TRBV6-6 | CASSYDRVVIYGYTF | TGTGCCAGCAGTTACGACAGGGTCGTGATCTATGGCTACACCTTC
TRBJ1-4 | TRBD1 | NA | TRBV28 | CASRPGTGLGKLFF | TGTGCCAGCAGGCCCGGGACAGGGTTAGGAAAACTGTTTTTT
TRBJ2-7 | TRBD2 | NA | TRBV6-6 | CASSYAPSGGHEQYF | TGTGCCAGCAGTTACGCTCCTAGCGGGGGCCACGAGCAGTACTTC
TRBJ1-2 | TRBD1 | NA | TRBV2 | CASSPLRQGNYGYTF | TGTGCCAGCAGTCCCCTCCGACAGGGGAACTATGGCTACACCTTC
TRBJ1-3 | NA | NA | TRBV10-1 | CASSAGWGTLNTIYF | TGCGCCAGCAGTGCAGGGTGGGGAACCTTAAACACCATATATTTT
TRBJ2-4 | TRBD1 | NA | TRBV19 | CASSPPPQGASVKNIQYF | TGTGCCAGTAGTCCACCACCCCAGGGGGCAAGTGTTAAAAACATTCAGTACTTC
TRBJ2-7 | NA | NA | TRBV7-9 | CASSLSAGSDEQYF | TGTGCCAGCAGCTTATCGGCAGGGTCGGACGAGCAGTACTTC
TRBJ2-1 | NA | NA | TRBV5-1 | CASSLVPNEQFF | TGCGCCAGCAGCTTGGTCCCTAATGAGCAGTTCTTC
TRBJ2-5 | TRBD2 | NA | TRBV2 | CASSDSVAGLLETQYF | TGTGCCAGCAGCGACTCTGTAGCGGGTTTATTAGAGACCCAGTACTTC
TRBJ2-7 | NA | NA | TRBV14 | CASSPSVWSSYEQYF | TGTGCCAGCAGCCCTTCCGTATGGAGCTCCTACGAGCAGTACTTC
TRBJ2-3 | TRBD1 | NA | TRBV7-9 | CASTRDSSTDTQYF | TGTGCCAGCACCAGGGACAGTAGCACAGATACGCAGTATTTT
TRBJ1-1 | NA | few | TRBV5-5 | CASSWQGDTEAFF | TGTGCCAGCAGCTGGCAGGGCGACACTGAAGCTTTCTTT
TRBJ2-5 | NA | NA | TRBV25-1 | CASSEWGGGSGRETQYF | TGTGCCAGCAGTGAATGGGGGGGCGGGAGTGGGCGAGAGACCCAGTACTTC
TRBJ1-6 | NA | NA | TRBV27 | CASSWSSYNSPLHF | TGTGCCAGCAGCTGGAGCTCCTATAATTCACCCCTCCACTTT
TRBJ1-2 | TRBD1 | NA | TRBV27 | CASSLAPWAGGFGGYTF | TGTGCCAGCAGCCTAGCGCCGTGGGCAGGGGGTTTTGGAGGCTACACCTTC
TRBJ2-1 | NA | NA | TRBV11-1 | CASRNGQGGDEQFF | TGTGCCAGCAGGAATGGACAAGGCGGTGATGAGCAGTTCTTC
TRBJ1-4 | NA | NA | TRBV9 | CASSASVQGGEKLFF | TGTGCCAGCAGCGCATCCGTACAGGGAGGGGAAAAACTGTTTTTT
TRBJ2-4 | NA | NA | TRBV5-1 | CASRSRLTGAKNIQYF | TGCGCCAGCAGGTCACGCCTCACAGGGGCCAAAAACATTCAGTACTTC